This TCR beta chain was obtained from a study of blood T cells in healthy people across ages. The study, taken as a whole, reports: Long-lived donors had more naive CD4+ cells and higher diversity than aged donors. CMV infection status of these donors was not known.

Turning to this clonotype: Its antigen is unidentified.

Primers used in a second PCR of about 6 to 12 cycles were a sample-barcoded 5' primer and a J-beta primer mix. All samples gave at least 3 million CDR3-containing paired-end reads. TCRdb re-derived calls from the 5' RACE reads in MiXCR, one entry per CDR3 protein. The top ten hold over 6.5% of the sample, which has 1.2 million to 1.5 million distinct CDR3 sequences, 55% to 75% seen once. The sequencing input was blood. The source of this sequence is a man between 18 and 35 years old in good health.

The CDR3 here is CSARERRGLAKQFF. The DNA for the CDR3 is TGCAGTGCTAGAGAAAGAAGAGGACTAGCCAAGCAGTTCTTC. The rearrangement links TRBV20-1 to TRBJ2-1; 8 bases match TRBD2. This CDR3 is 14 amino acids long. The germline V gene has CDR1 DFQATT and CDR2 SNEGSKA (reference sequence). V lost 0 bases to trimming and J lost 11 bases; unmatched junction nucleotides: 9.